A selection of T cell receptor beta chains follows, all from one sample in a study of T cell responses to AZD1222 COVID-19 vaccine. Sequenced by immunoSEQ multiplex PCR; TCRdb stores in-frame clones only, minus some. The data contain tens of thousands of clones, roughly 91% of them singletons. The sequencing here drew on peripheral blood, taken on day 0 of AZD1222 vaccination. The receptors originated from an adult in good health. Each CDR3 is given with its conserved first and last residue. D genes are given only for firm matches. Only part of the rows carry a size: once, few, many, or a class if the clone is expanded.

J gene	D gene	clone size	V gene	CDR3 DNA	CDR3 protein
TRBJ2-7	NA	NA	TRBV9	TGTGCCAGCAGCGCCGGGCGGGGAGCCTACGAGCAGTACTTC	CASSAGRGAYEQYF
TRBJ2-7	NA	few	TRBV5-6	TGTGCCAGCAGCTTTGGGAGCTCCTACGAGCAGTACTTC	CASSFGSSYEQYF
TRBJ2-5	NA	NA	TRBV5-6	TGTGCCAGCAGCTTTCAAGAGACCCAGTACTTC	CASSFQETQYF
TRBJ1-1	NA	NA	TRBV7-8	TGTGCCAGCAGTGTCGTCCTGGGACCTAACACTGAAGCTTTCTTT	CASSVVLGPNTEAFF
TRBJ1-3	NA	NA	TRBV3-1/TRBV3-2	TGTGCCAGCAGCCCGAGCTCTGGAAACACCATATATTTT	CASSPSSGNTIYF
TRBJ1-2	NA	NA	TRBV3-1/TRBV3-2	TGTGCCAGCAGCCCATACGACAGGTTCGGCTACACCTTC	CASSPYDRFGYTF
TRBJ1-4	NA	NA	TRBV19	TGTGCCAGCGCCATGCAGGCAGAGGTGTGGGAAAAACTGTTTTTT	CASAMQAEVWEKLFF
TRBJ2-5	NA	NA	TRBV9	TGTGCCAGCAGCGTAGGGGCTAGCAGCCAAGAGACCCAGTACTTC	CASSVGASSQETQYF
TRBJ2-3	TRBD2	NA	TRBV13	TGTGCCAGCAGCCCGTCGGCGGGGGGACAAGGTACGCAGTATTTT	CASSPSAGGQGTQYF
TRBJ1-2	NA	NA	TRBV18	TGTGCCAGCTCAGTTCAACAGGGCTTCGTCGATGGCTACACCTTC	CASSVQQGFVDGYTF
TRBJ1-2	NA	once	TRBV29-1	TGCAGCGGGGGACAAGACTATGGCTACACCTTC	CSGGQDYGYTF
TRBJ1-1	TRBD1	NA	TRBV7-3	TGTGCCAGCAGCTTAACAGGGGGCGCGAGTGGCACTGAAGCTTTCTTT	CASSLTGGASGTEAFF
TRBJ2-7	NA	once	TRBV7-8	TGTGCCAGCAGCTTTGCGTGGACTACCTCGGCTCAGGGGCAGTACTTC	CASSFAWTTSAQGQYF
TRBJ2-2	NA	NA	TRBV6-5	TGTGCCAGCAGCCAAGGGGGGTCTAACGGGGAGCTGTTTTTT	CASSQGGSNGELFF
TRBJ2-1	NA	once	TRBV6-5	TGTGCCAGCAGTTATGAGGATAGCCCTTCGTCTGAGCAGTTCTTC	CASSYEDSPSSEQFF
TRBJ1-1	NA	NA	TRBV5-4	TGTGCCACTTCGGACAAACAAAACACTGAAGCTTTCTTT	CATSDKQNTEAFF
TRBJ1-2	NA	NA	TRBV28	TGTGCCAGCAGAAGTATGTCGGTTACCGGCTACACCTTC	CASRSMSVTGYTF
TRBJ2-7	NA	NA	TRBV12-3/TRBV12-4	TGTGCCAGCAGTAGGGGGACACGGGGCGAGCAGTACTTC	CASSRGTRGEQYF
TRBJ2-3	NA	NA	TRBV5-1	TGCGCCAGCAGCTTGGCCGTGTCAGATACGCAGTATTTT	CASSLAVSDTQYF
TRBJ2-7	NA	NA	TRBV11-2	TGTGCCAGCAGCCGAGACACTATATCGGGCGAGCAGTACTTC	CASSRDTISGEQYF
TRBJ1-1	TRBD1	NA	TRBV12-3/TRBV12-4	TGTGCCGTCGGACAGGGTCCGAACACTGAAGCTTTCTTT	CAVGQGPNTEAFF
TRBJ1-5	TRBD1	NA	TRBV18	TGTGCCAGCTCACTCGCCGGGACAGGGGGCATTCAGCCCCAGCATTTT	CASSLAGTGGIQPQHF